This T cell receptor (beta chain) is drawn from a study of blood T cell repertoires in COVID-19. Study overall: COVID-19 samples, acute and convalescent, were from the United States, Italy and Spain. PBMCs, B-cell-depleted T cells, or T cells were the source of the cDNA or gDNA that made up the material.

The data were produced by immunoSEQ multiplex PCR, yet TCRdb's version contains in-frame clones alone and is incomplete. The sample records over 50,000 clones, about 86% being singletons. CDR1 and CDR2 (germline): MRHNA, SNTAGT. The CDR3 covers 15 residues. J gave up 4 bases and V 0 bases, and 4 bases lay outside the gene matches. Sequenced input: peripheral blood. The origin of this receptor is a man between 70 and 80 years old with active COVID-19. The V gene is TRBV6-4, the J gene TRBJ2-3; 7 bases are a match to TRBD2. The CDR3 protein is CASSDSGREADTQYF. The CDR3 coding sequence is TGTGCCAGCAGTGACTCGGGGAGGGAGGCAGATACGCAGTATTTT.